The source of this T cell receptor beta chain is a study of blood T cell repertoires in COVID-19. Study context: COVID-19 samples, acute and convalescent, were from the United States, Italy and Spain. T cells, B-cell-depleted T cells, or PBMCs supplied cDNA or gDNA.

Original analysis: Scientists estimated how many nucleated cells there were by amplifying reference gene primers. Clones were read by immunoSEQ multiplex PCR, and TCRdb kept only the in-frame ones, dropping some. The V and J calls and clone size come from that table; D and trimming were worked out from the DNA. The repertoire has about 410,000 clones, over 75% of them found once; the top ten carry about 1.6%. The CDR3 is 13 amino acids. Germline CDR1 ENHRY, CDR2 SYGVKD. The V and J ends lost 11 bases and 7 bases, in that order; junction bases with no gene match: 9. Seattle enrolled patients during active infection and tracked them longitudinally.

The clonotype originates from a woman aged 40 to 55 with COVID-19, enrolled during active disease. Material for sequencing was peripheral blood. V is TRBV10-3 and J is TRBJ2-1, with 9 bases matching TRBD1. As DNA, the CDR3 is TGTGCCTCCACAGGGGGCAGCGCGAATGAGCAGTTCTTC. Amino acids: CASTGGSANEQFF.